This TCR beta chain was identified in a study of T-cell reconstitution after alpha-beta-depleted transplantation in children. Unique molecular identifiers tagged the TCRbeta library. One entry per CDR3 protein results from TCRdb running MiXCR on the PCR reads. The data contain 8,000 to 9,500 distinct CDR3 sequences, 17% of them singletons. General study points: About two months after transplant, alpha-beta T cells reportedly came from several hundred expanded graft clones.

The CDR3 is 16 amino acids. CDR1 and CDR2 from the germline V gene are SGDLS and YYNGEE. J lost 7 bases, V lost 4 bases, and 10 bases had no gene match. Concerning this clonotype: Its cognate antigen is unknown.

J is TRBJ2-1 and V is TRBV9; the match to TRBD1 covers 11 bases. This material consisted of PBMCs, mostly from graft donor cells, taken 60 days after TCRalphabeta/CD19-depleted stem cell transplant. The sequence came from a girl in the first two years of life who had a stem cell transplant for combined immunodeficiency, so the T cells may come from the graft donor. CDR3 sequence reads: CASSTRTGGVGNEQFF. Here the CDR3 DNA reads TGTGCCAGCAGCACCCGGACAGGGGGCGTTGGAAATGAGCAGTTCTTC.